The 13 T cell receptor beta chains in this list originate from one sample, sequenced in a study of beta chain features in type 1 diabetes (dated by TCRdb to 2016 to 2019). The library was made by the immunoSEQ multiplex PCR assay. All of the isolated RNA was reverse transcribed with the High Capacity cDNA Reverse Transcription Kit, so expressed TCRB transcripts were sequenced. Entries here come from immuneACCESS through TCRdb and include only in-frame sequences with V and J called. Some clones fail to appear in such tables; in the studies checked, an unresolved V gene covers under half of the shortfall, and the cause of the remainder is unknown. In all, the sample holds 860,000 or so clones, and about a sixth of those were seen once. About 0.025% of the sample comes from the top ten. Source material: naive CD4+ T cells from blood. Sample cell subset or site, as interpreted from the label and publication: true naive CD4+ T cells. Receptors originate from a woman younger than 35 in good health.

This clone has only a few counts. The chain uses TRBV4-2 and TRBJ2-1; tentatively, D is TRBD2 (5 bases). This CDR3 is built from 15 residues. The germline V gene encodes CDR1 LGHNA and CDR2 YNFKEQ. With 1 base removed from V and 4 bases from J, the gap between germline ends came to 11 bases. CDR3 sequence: CASSQVGRGYNEQFF. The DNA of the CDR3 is TGTGCCAGCAGCCAAGTCGGACGGGGATACAATGAGCAGTTCTTC.

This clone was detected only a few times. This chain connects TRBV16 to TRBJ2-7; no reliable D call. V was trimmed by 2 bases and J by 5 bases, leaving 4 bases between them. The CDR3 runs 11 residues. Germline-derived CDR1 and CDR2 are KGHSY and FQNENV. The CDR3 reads CASSQTHEQYF. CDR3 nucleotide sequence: TGTGCCAGCAGCCAAACCCACGAGCAGTACTTC.

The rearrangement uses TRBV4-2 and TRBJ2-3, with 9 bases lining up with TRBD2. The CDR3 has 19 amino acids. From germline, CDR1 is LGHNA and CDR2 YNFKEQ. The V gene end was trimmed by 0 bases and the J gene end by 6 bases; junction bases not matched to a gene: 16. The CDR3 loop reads CASSQDSAAGGPITDTQYF. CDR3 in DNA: TGTGCCAGCAGCCAAGATTCCGCGGCGGGAGGGCCAATCACGGATACGCAGTATTTT.

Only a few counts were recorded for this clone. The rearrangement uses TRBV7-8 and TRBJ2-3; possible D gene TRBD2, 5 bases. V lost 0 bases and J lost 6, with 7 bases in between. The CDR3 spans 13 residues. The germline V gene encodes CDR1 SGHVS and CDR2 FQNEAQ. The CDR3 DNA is TGTGCCAGCAGCTTAGCTAGGAGGGATACGCAGTATTTT. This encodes CASSLARRDTQYF.

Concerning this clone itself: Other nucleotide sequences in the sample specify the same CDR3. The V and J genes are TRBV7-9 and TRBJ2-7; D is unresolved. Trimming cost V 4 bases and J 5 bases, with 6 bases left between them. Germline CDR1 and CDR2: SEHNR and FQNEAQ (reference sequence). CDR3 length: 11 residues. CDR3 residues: CASSSFDEQYF. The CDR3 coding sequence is TGTGCCAGCAGCTCCTTTGACGAGCAGTACTTC.

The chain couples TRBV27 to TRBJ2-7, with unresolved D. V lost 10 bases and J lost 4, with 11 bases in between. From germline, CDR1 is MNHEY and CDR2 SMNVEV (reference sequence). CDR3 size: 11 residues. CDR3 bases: TGTGCCACTCGGACGGCTTACGAGCAGTACTTC. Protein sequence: CATRTAYEQYF.

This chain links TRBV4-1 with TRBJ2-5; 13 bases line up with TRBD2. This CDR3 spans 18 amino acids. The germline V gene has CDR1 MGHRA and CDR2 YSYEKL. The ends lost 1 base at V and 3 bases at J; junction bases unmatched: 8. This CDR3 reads CASSQGITSGRAKETQYF. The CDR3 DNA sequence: TGCGCCAGCAGCCAAGGGATAACTAGCGGGAGGGCCAAAGAGACCCAGTACTTC.

The CDR3 DNA sequence: TGCAGCGCTGGGACAGGGAACGGCTACACCTTC. It is translated as CSAGTGNGYTF. The V call is TRBV29-1, the J call TRBJ1-2; 9 bases line up with TRBD1. There are 11 residues in the CDR3. Germline V gene lookup returns CDR1 SQVTM and CDR2 ANQGSEA. Trimming at V came to 7 bases and at J to 8 bases, leaving 5 bases not matched to a gene.

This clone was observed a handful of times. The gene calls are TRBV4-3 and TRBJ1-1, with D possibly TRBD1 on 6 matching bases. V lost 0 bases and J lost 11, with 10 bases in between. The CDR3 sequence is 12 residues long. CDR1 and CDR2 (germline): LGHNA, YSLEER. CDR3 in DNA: TGCGCCAGCAGCCAAGATGGCCAGGGGGCTTTCTTT. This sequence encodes CASSQDGQGAFF.

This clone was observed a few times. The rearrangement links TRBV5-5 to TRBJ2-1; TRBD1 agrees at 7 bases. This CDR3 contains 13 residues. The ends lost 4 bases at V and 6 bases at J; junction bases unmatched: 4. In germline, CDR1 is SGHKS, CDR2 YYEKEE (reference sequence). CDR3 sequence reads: CASSAWDSNEQFF. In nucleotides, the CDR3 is TGTGCCAGCAGCGCCTGGGACAGCAATGAGCAGTTCTTC.

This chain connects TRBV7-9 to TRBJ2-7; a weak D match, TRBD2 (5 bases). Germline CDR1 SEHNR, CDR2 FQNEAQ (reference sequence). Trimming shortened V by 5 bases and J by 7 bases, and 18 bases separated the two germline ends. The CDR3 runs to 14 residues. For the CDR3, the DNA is TGTGCCAGCAGCCAAGACCAGCGTCGGGGTGAGCAGTACTTC. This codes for CASSQDQRRGEQYF.

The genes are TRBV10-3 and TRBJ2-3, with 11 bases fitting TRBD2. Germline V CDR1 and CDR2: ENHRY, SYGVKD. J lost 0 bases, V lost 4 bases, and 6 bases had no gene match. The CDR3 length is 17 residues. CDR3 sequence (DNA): TGTGCCATCAGTGTCTTCTTAGCGGGAGGGAGCACAGATACGCAGTATTTT. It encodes CAISVFLAGGSTDTQYF.

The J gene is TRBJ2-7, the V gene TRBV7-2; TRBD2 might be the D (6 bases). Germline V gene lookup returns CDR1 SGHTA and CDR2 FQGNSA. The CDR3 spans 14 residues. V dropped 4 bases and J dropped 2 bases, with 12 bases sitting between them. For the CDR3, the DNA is TGTGCCAGCAGCTGGGGAGGACTGGCCTACGAGCAGTACTTC. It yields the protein CASSWGGLAYEQYF.